These 10 T cell receptor beta chains were sequenced from one sample in a study of blood T cell repertoires in COVID-19. Repertoires were generated with immunoSEQ multiplex PCR, while TCRdb's copy carries only in-frame clones and drops some. The data contain 280,000 or so clones, 70% to 90% of them singletons. The sample taken for sequencing was PBMCs or T cells enriched from blood (not recorded which). These TCRs come from a man aged 25 to 40 who had recovered from COVID-19.

V gene TRBV7-8 combines with J gene TRBJ1-3; weak D call: TRBD1 (6 bases). CDR3 size: 15 residues. V shed 1 base and J shed 4 bases, with 11 bases lying between them. From germline, CDR1 is SGHVS and CDR2 FQNEAQ. CDR3 sequence: CASSLGLGTGNTIYF. In DNA form, the CDR3 reads TGTGCCAGCAGCTTAGGTCTAGGGACAGGAAACACCATATATTTT. Together with reference TRBV7-8 and TRBJ1-3, the CDR3 gives the full variable domain: GAGVSQSPRYKVAKRGQDVALRCDPISGHVSLFWYQQALGQGPEFLTYFQNEAQLDKSGLPSDRFFAERPEGSVSTLKIQRTQQEDSAVYLCASSLGLGTGNTIYFGEGSWLTVV.

The chain employs TRBV7-9 and TRBJ2-2; 7 nucleotides align to TRBD1. CDR1 and CDR2 (germline): SEHNR, FQNEAQ (reference sequence). V dropped 6 bases and J dropped 4; count of bases not matched to a gene: 5. The CDR3 consists of 14 residues. The CDR3 coding sequence is TGTGCCAGCAGGATACAGGGGACCACCGGGGAGCTGTTTTTT. Its protein product is CASRIQGTTGELFF.

The V call is TRBV2, the J call TRBJ1-1; D gene unclear. The CDR3 is 13 amino acids. From germline, CDR1 is SNHLY and CDR2 FYNNEI. Trimming took off 6 bases at V and 4 bases at J, with 12 bases between the two ends. CDR3 DNA: TGTGCCAGCAGGGAGCAAGGTGGCACTGAAGCTTTCTTT. Its translation: CASREQGGTEAFF.

This clone was observed a single time. V and J are TRBV10-3 and TRBJ1-3, with TRBD1 as a possible D gene (5 bases). Trimming cost V 0 bases and J 0 bases, with 9 bases left between them. The CDR3 length is 16 residues. Looked up from germline, CDR1 is ENHRY and CDR2 is SYGVKD. Here the CDR3 reads CAISESGGHSGNTIYF. For the CDR3, the DNA is TGTGCCATCAGTGAGTCGGGCGGACACTCTGGAAACACCATATATTTT.

The chain links TRBV2 to TRBJ1-2; 9 positions match TRBD1. V gave up 2 bases and J gave up 14 bases; unmatched junction bases: 12. The germline CDR1 and CDR2 sequences are SNHLY and FYNNEI. CDR3 length: 14 amino acids. As DNA, the CDR3 is TGTGCCAGCAGTGAATACGTGTGGGGACAGGGTGTAACCTTC. Translating gives CASSEYVWGQGVTF.

This clone is a singleton in its sample. The chain employs TRBV2 and TRBJ2-1, with 11 bases fitting TRBD2. Losses at the gene ends were 6 bases for V and 9 bases for J; bases not matched to a gene: 7. Germline V gene data show CDR1 as SNHLY and CDR2 as FYNNEI. The CDR3 runs 14 residues. CDR3 coding DNA: TGTGCCAGCAGGGTGACTAGCGGGGTTGGTGAGCAGTTCTTC. It yields the protein CASRVTSGVGEQFF.

CDR3 sequence (DNA): TGCGCCAGCAGCTTGGTAGGGGGCGGTTCACCCCTCCACTTT. Translated, it gives CASSLVGGGSPLHF. J is TRBJ1-6 and V is TRBV5-1; 7 bases are a match to TRBD1. CDR1 is SGHRS and CDR2 is YFSETQ in the germline V gene. V lost 0 bases, J lost 9 bases, and 3 bases stayed unmatched. The CDR3 contains 14 residues.

The table lists this clone with a count of one. V usage is TRBV7-2 and J usage is TRBJ2-7; 9 bases are shared with TRBD1. V gave up 7 bases and J gave up 3 bases; unmatched junction bases: 10. The CDR3 covers 15 residues. CDR1 and CDR2 from the germline V gene are SGHTA and FQGNSA. The CDR3 protein is CASNPEGQGFYEQYF. DNA of the CDR3: TGTGCCAGCAACCCTGAGGGACAGGGCTTCTACGAGCAGTACTTC.

The chain uses TRBV27 and TRBJ2-1, with 8 bases that match TRBD2. The CDR3 is made up of 15 amino acids. CDR1 and CDR2 (germline): MNHEY, SMNVEV (reference sequence). J lost 4 bases, V lost 5 bases, and 7 bases had no gene match. DNA of the CDR3: TGTGCCAGCAGTCCCCAGCGGGGGAGTTACAATGAGCAGTTCTTC. As protein: CASSPQRGSYNEQFF.

The chain links TRBV4-1 to TRBJ1-5, with no clear D. The CDR3 is made up of 15 amino acids. Deletions cut 5 bases from V and 0 bases from J, with 11 bases between. The germline V gene encodes CDR1 MGHRA and CDR2 YSYEKL. The CDR3 is CASSSDDTSNQPQHF. In DNA, the CDR3 is TGCGCCAGCAGCTCAGATGACACTAGCAATCAGCCCCAGCATTTT.